This T cell receptor beta chain stems from a study of blood T cell repertoires in COVID-19. In the study overall: Whether acute or convalescent, the COVID-19 samples came from the United States, Italy and Spain. T cells, B-cell-depleted T cells, or PBMCs provided the cDNA or gDNA that served as material.

Original data processing: Estimation of nucleated cell counts was performed using reference gene primer amplification. Sequencing used immunoSEQ multiplex PCR; TCRdb keeps in-frame clones, though not all of them. Clone size and V and J calls were adopted from that table, with D and trimming inferred from the DNA. The sample includes around 35,000 clones, 75% to 90% of them seen just once. CDR1 is SEHNR and CDR2 is FQNEAQ in the germline V gene (reference sequence). The junction had 10 bases not matched to a gene; V was cut back by 4 bases and J by 2 bases. The length of the CDR3 is 17 residues. This TCR derives from a human donor in a cohort sampled during active COVID-19. Source material: peripheral blood. This rearrangement joins TRBV7-9 to TRBJ2-3; 9 positions match TRBD1. CDR3 DNA: TGTGCCAGCAGCTATGGGGAAACAGGGGGCTACACAGATACGCAGTATTTT. Amino acid sequence: CASSYGETGGYTDTQYF.